This TCR beta chain was captured by sequencing in a study of OX40 agonist ivuxolimab in advanced cancers. Study information: The patients got ivuxolimab, which is an agonistic anti-OX40 (CD134) antibody.

CDR1 is LNHNV, CDR2 YYDKDF, per germline (reference sequence). With V trimmed by 3 bases and J by 1 base, 16 bases remained unmatched. The CDR3 is made up of 19 amino acids. This clone was counted once. The repertoire was sequenced with immunoSEQ multiplex PCR; TCRdb's copy has only in-frame clones and lacks some. The sample lists 70,000 to 95,000 clones, roughly 84% occurring once. This material consisted of CD4+ or CD8+ T cells sorted from blood, taken in a trial of the OX40 agonist ivuxolimab. J is TRBJ1-2 and V is TRBV15; 8 positions match TRBD1. This receptor was obtained from an adult with an advanced solid tumor such as melanoma, head and neck, liver or kidney cancer. The CDR3 here is CATSRTATARTGFNYGYTF. CDR3 coding DNA: TGTGCCACCAGCAGGACTGCAACAGCTCGGACAGGGTTTAACTATGGCTACACCTTC.